The next 4 T cell receptor beta chains were all read from a single sample in a study of response to subunit inactivated influenza vaccine. TCRdb fed the RT-PCR reads into MiXCR, producing one record per CDR3 protein. The sample includes a few hundred thousand distinct CDR3 sequences, 21% of them seen just once. The specimen was PBMCs from blood, collected approximately 20 months after vaccination. The origin of the receptors is a man aged 50-75 years who received an inactivated influenza vaccine.

V and J are TRBV3-1 and TRBJ2-5; possible D gene TRBD2, 5 bases. Germline CDR1 LGHDT, CDR2 YNNKEL (reference sequence). The CDR3 runs 15 residues. The V end was cut by 1 base, the J end by 5 bases, with 14 bases between. CDR3 sequence reads: CASSQAGPPGETQYF. CDR3 coding DNA: TGTGCCAGCAGCCAAGCCGGACCCCCGGGGGAGACCCAGTACTTC.

This sequence joins TRBV29-1 and TRBJ2-5, with 13 bases aligning to TRBD2. This CDR3 contains 15 residues. The trim removed 7 bases at V and 5 bases at J, leaving 10 bases unmatched. The V gene's germline CDR1 is SQVTM and CDR2 ANQGSEA. The CDR3 spells CSAGLGTSGIETQYF. The CDR3 DNA reads TGCAGCGCTGGCCTCGGGACTAGCGGGATCGAGACCCAGTACTTC.

The chain joins TRBV7-2 to TRBJ2-5; D is uncertain. Germline CDR1 SGHTA, CDR2 FQGNSA. There are 13 residues in the CDR3. V lost 6 bases and J lost 4, with 12 bases in between. DNA for the CDR3: TGTGCCAGCAGTCTCAACTGGGGAGAGACCCAGTACTTC. This sequence encodes CASSLNWGETQYF.

The chain uses TRBV5-1 and TRBJ2-5; the match to TRBD2 covers 8 bases. The germline V gene encodes CDR1 SGHRS and CDR2 YFSETQ. V lost 5 bases, J lost 5 bases, and 14 bases stayed unmatched. This CDR3 comprises 16 residues. CDR3 residues: CASSNPSGRRRETQYF. The CDR3 region has the DNA TGCGCCAGCAGTAATCCTAGCGGGCGGCGGCGGGAGACCCAGTACTTC.